This T cell receptor (beta chain) originates from a study of memory CD4+ T cells and cytomegalovirus serostatus. The sort gate was single viable CD3+CD4+CD8-CD45RO+ cells for memory CD4+ T cells. Method: immunoSEQ multiplex PCR; TCRdb's copy keeps in-frame clones and lacks some. The repertoire consists of roughly 42,000 clones, with over 70% occurring once and the leading ten covering around 0.6%. The germline V gene encodes CDR1 MNHNS and CDR2 SASEGT. CDR3 length equals 13 residues. Comment on this clone: One junction end disagrees with the germline gene, perhaps due to a read error.

The sequenced material came from memory CD4+ T cells from blood. This receptor was taken from an adult in good health and CMV-seronegative. V usage is TRBV6-1 and J usage is TRBJ1-3; D unclear. The CDR3 spells CASREAGGNTIYF. The CDR3 DNA follows: TGTGCCAGCAGGGAAGCGGGCGGAAACACCATATATTTT.